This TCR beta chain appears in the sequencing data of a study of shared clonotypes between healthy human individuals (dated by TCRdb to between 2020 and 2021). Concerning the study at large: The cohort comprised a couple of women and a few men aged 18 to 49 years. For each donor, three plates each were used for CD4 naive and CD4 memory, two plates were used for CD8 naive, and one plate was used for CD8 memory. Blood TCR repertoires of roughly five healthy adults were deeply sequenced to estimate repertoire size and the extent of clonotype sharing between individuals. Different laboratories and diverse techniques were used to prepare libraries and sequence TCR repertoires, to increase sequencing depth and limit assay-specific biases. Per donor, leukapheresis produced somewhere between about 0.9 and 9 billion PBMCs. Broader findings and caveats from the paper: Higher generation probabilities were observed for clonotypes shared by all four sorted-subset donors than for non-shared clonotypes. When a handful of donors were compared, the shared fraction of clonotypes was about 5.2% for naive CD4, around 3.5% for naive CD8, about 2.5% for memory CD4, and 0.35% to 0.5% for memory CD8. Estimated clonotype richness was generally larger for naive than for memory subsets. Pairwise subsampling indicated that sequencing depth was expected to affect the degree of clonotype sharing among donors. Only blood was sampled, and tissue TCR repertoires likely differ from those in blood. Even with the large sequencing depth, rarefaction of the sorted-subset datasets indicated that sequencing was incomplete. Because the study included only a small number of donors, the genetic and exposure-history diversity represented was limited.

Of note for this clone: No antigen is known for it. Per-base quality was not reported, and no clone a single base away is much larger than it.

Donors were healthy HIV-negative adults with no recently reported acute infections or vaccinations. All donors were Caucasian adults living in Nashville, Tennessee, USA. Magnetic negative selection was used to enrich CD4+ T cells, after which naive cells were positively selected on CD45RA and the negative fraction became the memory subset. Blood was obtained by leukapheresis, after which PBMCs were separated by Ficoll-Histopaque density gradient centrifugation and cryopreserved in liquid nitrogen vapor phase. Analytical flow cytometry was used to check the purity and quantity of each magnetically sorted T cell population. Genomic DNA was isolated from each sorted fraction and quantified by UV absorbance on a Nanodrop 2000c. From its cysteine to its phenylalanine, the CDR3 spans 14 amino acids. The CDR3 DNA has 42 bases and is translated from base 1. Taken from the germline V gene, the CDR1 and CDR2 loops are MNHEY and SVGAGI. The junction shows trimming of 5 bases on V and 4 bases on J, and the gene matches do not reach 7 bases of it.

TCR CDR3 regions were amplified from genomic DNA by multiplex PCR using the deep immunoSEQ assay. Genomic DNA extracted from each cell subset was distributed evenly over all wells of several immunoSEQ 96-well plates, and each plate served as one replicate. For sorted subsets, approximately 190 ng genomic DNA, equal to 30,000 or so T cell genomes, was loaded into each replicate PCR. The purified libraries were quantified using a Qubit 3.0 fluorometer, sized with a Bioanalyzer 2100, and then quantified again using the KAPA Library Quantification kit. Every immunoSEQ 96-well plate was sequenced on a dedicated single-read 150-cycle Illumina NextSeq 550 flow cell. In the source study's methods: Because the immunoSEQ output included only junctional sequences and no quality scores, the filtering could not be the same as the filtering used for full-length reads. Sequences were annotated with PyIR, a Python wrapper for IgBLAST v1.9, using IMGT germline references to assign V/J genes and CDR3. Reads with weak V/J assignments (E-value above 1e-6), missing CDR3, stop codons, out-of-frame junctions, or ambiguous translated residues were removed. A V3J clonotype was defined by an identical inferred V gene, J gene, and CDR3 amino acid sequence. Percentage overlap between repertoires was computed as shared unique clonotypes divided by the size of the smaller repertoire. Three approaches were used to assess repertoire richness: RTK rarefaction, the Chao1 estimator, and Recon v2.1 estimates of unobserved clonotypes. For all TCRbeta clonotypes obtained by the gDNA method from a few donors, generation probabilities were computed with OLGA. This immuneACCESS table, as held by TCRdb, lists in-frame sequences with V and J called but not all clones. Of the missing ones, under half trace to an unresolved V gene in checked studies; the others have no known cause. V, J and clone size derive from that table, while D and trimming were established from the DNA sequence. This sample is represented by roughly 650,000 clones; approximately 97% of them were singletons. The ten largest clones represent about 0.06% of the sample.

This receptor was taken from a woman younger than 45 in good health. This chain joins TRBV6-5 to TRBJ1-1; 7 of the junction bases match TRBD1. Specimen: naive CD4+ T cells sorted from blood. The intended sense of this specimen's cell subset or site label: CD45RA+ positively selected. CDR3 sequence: CASSDRDASTEAFF. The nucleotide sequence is TGTGCCAGCAGTGACAGGGATGCGAGCACTGAAGCTTTCTTT.